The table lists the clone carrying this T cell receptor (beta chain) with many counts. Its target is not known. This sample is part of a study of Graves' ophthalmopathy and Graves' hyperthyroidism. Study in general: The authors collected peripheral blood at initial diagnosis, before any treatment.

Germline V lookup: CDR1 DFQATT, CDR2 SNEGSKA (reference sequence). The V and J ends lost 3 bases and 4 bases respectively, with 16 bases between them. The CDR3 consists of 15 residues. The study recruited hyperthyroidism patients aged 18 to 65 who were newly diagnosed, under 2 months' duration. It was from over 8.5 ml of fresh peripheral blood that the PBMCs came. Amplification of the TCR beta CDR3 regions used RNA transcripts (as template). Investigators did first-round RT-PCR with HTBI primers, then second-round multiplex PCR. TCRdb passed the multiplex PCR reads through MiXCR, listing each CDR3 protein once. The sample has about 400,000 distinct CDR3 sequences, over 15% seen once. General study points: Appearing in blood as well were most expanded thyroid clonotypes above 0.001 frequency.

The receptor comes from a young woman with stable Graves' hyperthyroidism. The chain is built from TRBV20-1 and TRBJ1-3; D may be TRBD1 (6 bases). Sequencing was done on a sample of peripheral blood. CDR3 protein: CSASEQGTGGNTIYF. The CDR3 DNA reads TGCAGTGCTAGTGAACAGGGTACTGGCGGAAACACCATATATTTT.